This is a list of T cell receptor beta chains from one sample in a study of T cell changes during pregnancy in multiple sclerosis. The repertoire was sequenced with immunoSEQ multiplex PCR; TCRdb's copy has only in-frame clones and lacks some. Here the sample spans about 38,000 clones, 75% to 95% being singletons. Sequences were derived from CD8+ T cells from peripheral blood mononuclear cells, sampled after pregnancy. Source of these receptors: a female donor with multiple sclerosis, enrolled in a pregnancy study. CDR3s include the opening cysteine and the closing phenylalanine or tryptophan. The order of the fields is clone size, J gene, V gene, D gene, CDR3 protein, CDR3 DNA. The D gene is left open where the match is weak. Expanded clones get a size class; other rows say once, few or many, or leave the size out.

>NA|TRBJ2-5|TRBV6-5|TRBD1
CASSSWTGTETQYF
TGTGCCAGCAGTTCTTGGACAGGGACAGAGACCCAGTACTTC
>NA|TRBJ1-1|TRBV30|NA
CAWKQGWDTEAFF
TGTGCCTGGAAACAGGGTTGGGACACTGAAGCTTTCTTT
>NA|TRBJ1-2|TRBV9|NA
CASSPSGGPSVRGYTF
TGTGCCAGCAGCCCGAGTGGGGGCCCCTCGGTCCGGGGCTACACCTTC
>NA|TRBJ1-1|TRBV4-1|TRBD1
CASRLRTGPLEGAFF
TGCGCCAGCAGGCTTCGGACAGGGCCCCTCGAAGGAGCTTTCTTT
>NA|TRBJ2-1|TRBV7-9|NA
CASSFSGSSYNEQFF
TGTGCCAGCAGCTTTAGCGGCAGCTCCTACAATGAGCAGTTCTTC
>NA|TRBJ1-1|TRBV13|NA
CASSSREGGTNTEAFF
TGTGCCAGCAGCAGCCGAGAAGGCGGGACGAACACTGAAGCTTTCTTT
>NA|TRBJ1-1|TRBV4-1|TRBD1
CASSHEQGTEAFF
TGCGCCAGCAGCCATGAACAGGGGACTGAAGCTTTCTTT
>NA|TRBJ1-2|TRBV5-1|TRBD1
CASSGGQGGRVDGYTF
TGCGCCAGCAGCGGTGGACAGGGGGGTAGGGTGGATGGCTACACCTTC
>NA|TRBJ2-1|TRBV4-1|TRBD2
CASSQVAGGPLGNEQFF
TGCGCCAGCAGCCAAGTAGCGGGGGGACCGTTGGGCAATGAGCAGTTCTTC
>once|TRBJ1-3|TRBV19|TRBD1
CASSYGTVLSGNTIYF
TGTGCCAGTAGTTACGGGACAGTCCTCTCTGGAAACACCATATATTTT
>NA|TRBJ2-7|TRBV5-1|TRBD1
CASSPSGTGSNEQYF
TGCGCCAGCAGCCCTAGTGGGACAGGAAGCAACGAGCAGTACTTC
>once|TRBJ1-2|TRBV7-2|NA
CASSTRTDNYGYTF
TGTGCCAGCAGCACCCGGACAGATAACTATGGCTACACCTTC
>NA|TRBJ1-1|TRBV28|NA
CASRPFGGTEAFF
TGTGCCAGCAGACCTTTCGGGGGAACTGAAGCTTTCTTT
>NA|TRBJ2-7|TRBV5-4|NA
CASSLGPGPQQYF
TGTGCCAGCAGCTTAGGCCCAGGGCCTCAGCAGTACTTC
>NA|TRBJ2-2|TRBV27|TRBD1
CASSYRGTGELFF
TGTGCCAGCAGTTACAGGGGGACCGGGGAGCTGTTTTTT
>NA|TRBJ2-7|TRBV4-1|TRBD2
CASSQAGGIEQYF
TGCGCCAGCAGCCAAGCGGGAGGAATCGAGCAGTACTTC
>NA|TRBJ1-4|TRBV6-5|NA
CASSYLGGSEKLFF
TGTGCCAGCAGTTACTTAGGGGGAAGTGAAAAACTGTTTTTT
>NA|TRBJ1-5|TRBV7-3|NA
CASSLRGAANQPQHF
TGTGCCAGCAGCTTACGGGGGGCGGCCAATCAGCCCCAGCATTTT
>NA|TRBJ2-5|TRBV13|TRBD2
CASSSTQSPTSGRYQETQYF
TGTGCCAGCAGCTCAACCCAAAGCCCGACGAGCGGGAGGTACCAAGAGACCCAGTACTTC
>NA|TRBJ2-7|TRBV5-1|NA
CASSPTGSYEQYF
TGCGCCAGCAGCCCGACCGGGAGCTACGAGCAGTACTTC
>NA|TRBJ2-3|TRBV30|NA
CAWGDSTDTQYF
TGTGCCTGGGGGGACTCCACAGATACGCAGTATTTT
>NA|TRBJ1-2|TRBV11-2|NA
CASSERRGYNYGYTF
TGTGCCAGCAGCGAACGTAGGGGCTATAACTATGGCTACACCTTC
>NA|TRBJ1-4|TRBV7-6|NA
CASSLVWGRGEKLFF
TGTGCCAGCAGCTTAGTATGGGGGCGAGGTGAAAAACTGTTTTTT
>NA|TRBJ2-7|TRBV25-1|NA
CASSESARDLGEQYF
TGTGCCAGCAGTGAATCGGCCAGGGATCTTGGCGAGCAGTACTTC
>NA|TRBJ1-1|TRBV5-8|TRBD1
CASSLTPWDRNEAFF
TGTGCCAGCAGTCTGACCCCCTGGGACAGAAATGAAGCTTTCTTT
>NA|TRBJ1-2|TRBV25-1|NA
CASSEYAGFYGYTF
TGTGCCAGCAGTGAATATGCAGGGTTCTATGGCTACACCTTC
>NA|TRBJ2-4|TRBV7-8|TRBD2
CASSTTSGGGWNIQYF
TGTGCCAGCAGCACCACTAGCGGGGGGGGTTGGAACATTCAGTACTTC
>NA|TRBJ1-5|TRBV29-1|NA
CSVEAGTSRNQPQHF
TGCAGCGTTGAAGCCGGGACTAGCCGCAATCAGCCCCAGCATTTT
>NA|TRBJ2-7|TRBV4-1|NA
CASSSTKDLAYEQYF
TGCGCCAGCAGCAGCACCAAAGATTTAGCCTACGAGCAGTACTTC
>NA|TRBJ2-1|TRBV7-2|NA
CASSFDSYNEQFF
TGTGCCAGCAGCTTTGACTCTTACAATGAGCAGTTCTTC
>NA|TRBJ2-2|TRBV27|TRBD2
CASSKRGANTGELFF
TGTGCCAGCAGCAAGCGGGGGGCGAACACCGGGGAGCTGTTTTTT
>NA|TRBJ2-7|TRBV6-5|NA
CASSYLGDYEQYF
TGTGCCAGCAGTTACCTGGGAGACTACGAGCAGTACTTC
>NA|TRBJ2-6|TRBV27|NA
CASSFSRGANVLTF
TGTGCCAGCAGTTTTTCGAGGGGGGCCAACGTCCTGACTTTC
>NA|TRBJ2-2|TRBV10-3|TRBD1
CAIRKNEGQKNTGELFF
TGTGCCATCAGGAAAAATGAGGGACAGAAGAACACCGGGGAGCTGTTTTTT
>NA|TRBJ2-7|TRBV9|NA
CASSGRQGGDEQYF
TGTGCCAGCAGCGGGAGACAGGGAGGCGACGAGCAGTACTTC
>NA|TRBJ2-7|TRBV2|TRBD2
CASSEGAGAYYEQYF
TGTGCCAGCAGTGAAGGAGCGGGAGCCTACTACGAGCAGTACTTC
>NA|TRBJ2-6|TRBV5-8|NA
CASSPLRQSGANVLTF
TGTGCCAGCAGCCCCCTACGACAGTCTGGGGCCAACGTCCTGACTTTC
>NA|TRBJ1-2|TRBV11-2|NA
CASSLKGDNYGYTF
TGTGCCAGCAGCTTAAAGGGGGACAACTATGGCTACACCTTC
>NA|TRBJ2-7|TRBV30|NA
CAWSVTGLGSSYEQYF
TGTGCCTGGAGTGTAACGGGTTTGGGGAGCTCCTACGAGCAGTACTTC
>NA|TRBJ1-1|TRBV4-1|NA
CASSPWGGMNTEAFF
TGCGCCAGCAGCCCCTGGGGGGGTATGAACACTGAAGCTTTCTTT
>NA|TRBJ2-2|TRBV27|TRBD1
CASSSRDRGGELFF
TGTGCCAGCAGCTCGAGGGACAGAGGCGGGGAGCTGTTTTTT
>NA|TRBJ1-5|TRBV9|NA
CASSPQGNNQPQHF
TGTGCCAGCAGCCCCCAGGGGAACAATCAGCCCCAGCATTTT
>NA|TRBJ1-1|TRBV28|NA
CASSLTGTNTEAFF
TGTGCCAGCAGTCTGACAGGTACGAACACTGAAGCTTTCTTT
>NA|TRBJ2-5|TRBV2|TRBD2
CASSEWVAGEETQYF
TGTGCCAGCAGTGAATGGGTAGCGGGGGAAGAGACCCAGTACTTC
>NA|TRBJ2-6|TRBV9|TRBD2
CASSVSGSGGFYSGANVLTF
TGTGCCAGCAGCGTCTCGGGCAGCGGGGGATTTTACTCTGGGGCCAACGTCCTGACTTTC
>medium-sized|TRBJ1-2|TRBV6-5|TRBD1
CASSYSETGGSGYTF
TGTGCCAGCAGTTACTCCGAGACAGGGGGTTCGGGCTACACCTTC
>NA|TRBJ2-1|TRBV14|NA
CASSQDLGYNEQFF
TGTGCCAGCAGCCAAGATCTCGGGTACAATGAGCAGTTCTTC
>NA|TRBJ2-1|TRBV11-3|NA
CASSFAASPGHEQFF
TGTGCCAGCAGCTTCGCGGCTAGCCCCGGCCATGAGCAGTTCTTC
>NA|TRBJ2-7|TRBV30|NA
CAWSVSGDEQYF
TGTGCCTGGAGTGTGTCGGGGGACGAGCAGTACTTC
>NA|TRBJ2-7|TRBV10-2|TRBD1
CASSNNNPGQVTYEQYF
TGCGCCAGCAGTAATAACAACCCGGGACAGGTGACCTACGAGCAGTACTTC
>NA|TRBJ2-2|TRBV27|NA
CASSLRQADTGELFF
TGTGCCAGCAGTTTAAGGCAGGCTGACACCGGGGAGCTGTTTTTT